The following is a TCR beta chain sequence with its context. The data belong to a study of blood T cell repertoires in COVID-19. About the study: The study drew acute and convalescent COVID-19 samples from the United States, Italy and Spain. Nucleic acid was either cDNA or gDNA, and it came from T cells, B-cell-depleted T cells, or PBMCs.

As originally analysed: Cell counts per sample came from amplifying reference gene primers. The assay was immunoSEQ multiplex PCR, and TCRdb's table has in-frame clones only and misses some. The V and J calls and the clone size are those of that table, but D and trimming were determined from the DNA. Of some 110,000 clones listed, 65% to 80% are singletons. Per the germline V gene, CDR1 is SGHAT and CDR2 is FQNNGV. The CDR3 sequence is 16 residues long. Trimming at V came to 7 bases and at J to 2 bases, leaving 11 bases not matched to a gene. The V call is TRBV11-2, the J call TRBJ2-7; 10 nucleotides match TRBD1. What was sequenced was peripheral blood. This receptor was taken from a man between 65 and 85 years old with acute or convalescent COVID-19. The DNA of the CDR3 is TGTGCCAGCATCCCCCCGGGACAGGGGTCCCCCTACGAGCAGTACTTC. This gives the protein CASIPPGQGSPYEQYF. Using reference TRBV11-2 and TRBJ2-7 for the parts outside the CDR3, the full variable domain is EAGVAQSPRYKIIEKRQSVAFWCNPISGHATLYWYQQILGQGPKLLIQFQNNGVVDDSQLPKDRFSAERLKGVDSTLKIQPAKLEDSAVYLCASIPPGQGSPYEQYFGPGTRLTVT.